This T cell receptor beta chain emerged from a study of cytomegalovirus exposure and HLA in healthy donors (dated by TCRdb to the late 2010s). Background on the whole study: An earlier analysis of under 600 of the donors reported 250 to 350 Gb of sequence data and around 120 million unique TCR beta sequences from roughly 200 million T cells. Roughly 300 gigabases of sequencing data and 70 million to 95 million unique TCR sequences made up an early release that covered approximately 650 HLA-typed donors. Of the 350 to 400 genotyped donors, roughly 80% fell in the genetic ancestry cluster associated with self-reported Caucasian donors. The study was designed to test whether signatures of past pathogen exposure could be identified by cataloging public T cell receptors. The T cell repertoires of about 700 subjects were profiled by immunosequencing and related to cytomegalovirus serostatus. A separate validation cohort of 100 to 150 different subjects was used in addition to the roughly 670-subject first cohort. To predict cytomegalovirus infection status, the study combined high-throughput TCR immunosequencing, statistical association of individual TCRs with disease status, and machine learning. To study patterns of TCR occurrence, a later analysis re-analyzed previously published TCR beta repertoires from 600 to 750 donors and added high-resolution HLA genotyping. Rather than using new phenotypic data, the later analysis identified candidate immune exposures from TCR beta sequences and from how often those sequences occurred across donors. To decide whether each TCR beta V gene segment behaved as functional or pseudogenic, an earlier analysis of approximately 620 of the donors relied on high-throughput TCR beta sequencing. Donor age, sex, ethnicity and CMV serostatus were compiled together with the repertoire data. A later genetic analysis took genome-wide SNP genotypes for about 65% of the 666 donors and used that subset as a discovery cohort. All discovery cohort repertoires had been generated on a single sequencing platform. Class I and class II HLA loci were covered by the typing at four-digit resolution. Typing coverage varied by locus: about 620-630 donors for A, B, C, DRB1 and DQB1; under 550 for DQA1; more than 600 for DPA1; roughly 470 for DPB1. Several DR-DQ haplotypes were treated as single units for association and clustering because of strong linkage in the cohort. On average, 235,054 unique TCR beta nucleotide sequences were sequenced per donor among some 420 genotyped donors of the cohort, with 15% to 20% of those sequences being non-productive.

As to this clone: Its cognate antigen has yet to be identified. No much larger clonotype is one base removed from it; base qualities were not supplied.

Libraries were built with the immunoSEQ multiplex PCR assay. The multiplex PCR relied on a mix of 60 forward primers for TCR Vbeta segments and 13 reverse primers for TCR Jbeta segments. Amplification of the CDR3 region of rearranged TCR beta genes was performed with a multiplex PCR assay on genomic DNA. The amplified TCR beta libraries were sequenced on the Illumina HiSeq System as 87-base-pair reads. In the original analysis: A later analysis tallied approximately 87 million unique TCR beta chains across the approximately 670 repertoires, and around 12 million of those chains were shared by two or more donors. Raw reads were error-corrected and collapsed into unique sequences by a nearest-neighbor algorithm in which closely related sequences were merged to remove PCR and sequencing errors. V, D and J gene segments were assigned by aligning CDR3 sequences to IMGT reference sequences. For a sequence to be retained, a match of at least six nucleotides to both a V gene segment and a J gene segment was required. A rearrangement was called productive if the CDR3 had no stop codons and remained in frame with V and J, and every other rearrangement was called non-productive. CDR3 was defined by IMGT convention, running from the second conserved V-encoded cysteine to the conserved J-encoded phenylalanine. Sequences without an unambiguous match to a single V gene segment were excluded from the earlier analysis of about 640 of the donors. An earlier analysis of several hundred of the donors called V segments functional above 56.7% productive rearrangements and segregating when the between-donor standard deviation exceeded 5%. A statistical classification framework was built for diagnosing cytomegalovirus status from the catalog of TCR beta chain sequences. V and J gene assignment, in a later analysis, came from comparing TCR nucleotide sequences with IMGT/GENE-DB human TR gene sequences. The TCRdist pipeline was used in a later analysis to assign CDR3 sequences and most-parsimonious VDJ recombination scenarios. In a later analysis, each TCR beta chain was defined by its CDR3 amino acid sequence together with its V-gene family, and reads lacking a unique V-gene family were excluded. As a way to deal with suspected cross-contamination and a sequencing artifact, a later analysis dropped hundreds of nucleotide sequences that were highly shared and had low generation probability. In a later analysis, a clonal expansion index for each public chain was calculated from normalized within-repertoire ranks of inferred template counts. In a later analysis, generation probabilities were computed with a VDJ recombination model fitted to out-of-frame rearrangements, and the resulting probabilities were checked against IGoR. Hypergeometric tests were used in a later analysis to score TCR-TCR, TCR-HLA and TCR-CMV co-occurrence, with a repertoire-size bias correction applied to the TCR pairs. A later analysis estimated false discovery rates by permuting HLA or CMV assignments 20 times. In a later analysis, co-occurring TCRs were grouped with DBSCAN, and TCRdist sequence similarity was added when clustering was performed within HLA-allele-positive subsets. Repertoires with fewer than 30,000 or more than 120,000 public chains, plus five repertoires with anomalous nucleotide sharing, were excluded from co-occurrence clustering. Sourced from immuneACCESS, this table was stored by TCRdb with only in-frame sequences that have V and J called. A share of the clones is absent; for the studies checked, an unresolved V gene accounts for under half, and the remainder has no known explanation. V, J and clone size reflect that table, while D and trimming were determined from the DNA. The sample includes under 65,000 clones, with about four fifths observed a single time. Clones ranked in the top ten supply 2.5% to 3.5% of the sample.

Broad study findings and their caveats: Some IMGT-functional V segments, including TRBV6-2 and TRBV6-3, could not be told apart with the 87-base-pair reads, so those segments were excluded. A group of highly shared sequence variants was considered likely to be a technical artifact of the sequencing pipeline. A later analysis found that TCR association rates varied across HLA loci, with DRB1 alleles showing the most associated TCRs and HLA-C alleles the fewest. Roughly uniform sequencing depth across donors was assumed in presence/absence analyses, although this assumption may not hold. An association between a missense DCLRE1C variant and V-gene and J-gene trimming of TCR beta chains was found in a later genetic analysis and replicated in an independent cohort. In a later analysis, several top co-occurrence clusters were reported to appear linked to parvovirus B19, influenza, CMV and Epstein-Barr virus. Because counts were too low, seventeen rarely observed V segments, including chromosome 9 orphons, were excluded from the earlier analysis of 587 of the donors. In a later analysis, HLA-associated TCR beta chains were found to be more clonally expanded and to have lower generation probabilities than equally common non-associated chains. According to a later genetic analysis, donors in an Asian-associated ancestry cluster had fewer N-insertions in productive TCRs than the approximately 630-donor mean. A further reported finding was that TCR beta sequences accurately predicted the HLA-A and HLA-B alleles for most subjects in the first cohort. While some public TCRs were present in many individuals, most TCR sequences turned up only very rarely across donors. Specific HLA alleles were associated with some 15,000 TCR beta sequences at a false discovery rate of 0.05 in a later analysis. The authors suggested that the approach could potentially be generalized to other disease states and immunological phenotypes. In an earlier analysis of roughly 560 of the donors, most TCR beta V segments were observed in productive rearrangements about 87% or about 30% of the time, broadly matching IMGT annotations. The study listed 164 TCR beta chains as associated with cytomegalovirus. The cohort was sequenced for TCR beta chains only, and without alpha or paired-chain data the features that could be detected were limited. In vitro tests confirmed that a few of the cytomegalovirus-associated TCR beta chains recognize cytomegalovirus antigens. Cytomegalovirus status was reported to be diagnosed by the classifier with high specificity and sensitivity in both the original and validation cohorts. The only immune exposure information available for the cohort was CMV serostatus. Most CMV-associated TCR beta chains appeared to be HLA-restricted in a later analysis, and the HLA associations seemed to be driven largely by CMV exposure. When HLA alleles, especially DR and DQ, strongly co-occurred, TCR associations were difficult to assign to individual alleles. HLA typing was unavailable for some donors at each locus, so association tests used only the typed subset. Correlated functional status among segregating V segments might reflect linkage disequilibrium, but an unknown experimental factor could not be ruled out.

CDR1 and CDR2 were assigned from the germline V gene as SGHAT and FQNNGV. From cysteine to phenylalanine, the CDR3 is 11 amino acids long. The retained sequence is limited to the CDR3, 33 bases, with the frame set at the first base. The cohort comprised around 690 healthy bone marrow donors. At the time of sampling, all cohort members were nominally healthy, though unrecorded immune exposures were likely present. The donor was CMV seronegative and belonged to the group of over 350 seronegative cohort members. Every donor gave a peripheral blood sample, and the peripheral blood mononuclear cells from that sample were used for TCR beta sequencing. The Qiagen DNeasy Blood Extraction Kit was used to extract genomic DNA from the blood cell samples.

This chain is built from TRBV11-2 and TRBJ2-7; there is no confident call for the D gene. The end of the DNA is better explained by TRBJ2-1, so the J call may be wrong. The sample was PBMCs. The sequence was collected from a woman aged 18-29 years in good health and CMV-seronegative. The nucleotides read TGTGCCAGCAGCTTCACCGGAGAGCAGTTCTTC. Its protein reads: CASSFTGEQFF.